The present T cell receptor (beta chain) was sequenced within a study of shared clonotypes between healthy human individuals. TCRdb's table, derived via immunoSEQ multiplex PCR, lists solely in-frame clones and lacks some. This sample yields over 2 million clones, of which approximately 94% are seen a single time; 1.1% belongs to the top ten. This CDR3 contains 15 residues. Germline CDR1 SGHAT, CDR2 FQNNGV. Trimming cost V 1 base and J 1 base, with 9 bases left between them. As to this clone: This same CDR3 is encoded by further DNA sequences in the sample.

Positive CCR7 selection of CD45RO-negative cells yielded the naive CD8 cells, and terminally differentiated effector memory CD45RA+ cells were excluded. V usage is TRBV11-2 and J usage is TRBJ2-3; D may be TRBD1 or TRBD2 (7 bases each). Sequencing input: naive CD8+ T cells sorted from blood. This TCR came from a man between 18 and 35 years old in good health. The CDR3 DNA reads TGTGCCAGCAGCTTAGCAGGGGGGGGCACAGATACGCAGTATTTT. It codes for CASSLAGGGTDTQYF.